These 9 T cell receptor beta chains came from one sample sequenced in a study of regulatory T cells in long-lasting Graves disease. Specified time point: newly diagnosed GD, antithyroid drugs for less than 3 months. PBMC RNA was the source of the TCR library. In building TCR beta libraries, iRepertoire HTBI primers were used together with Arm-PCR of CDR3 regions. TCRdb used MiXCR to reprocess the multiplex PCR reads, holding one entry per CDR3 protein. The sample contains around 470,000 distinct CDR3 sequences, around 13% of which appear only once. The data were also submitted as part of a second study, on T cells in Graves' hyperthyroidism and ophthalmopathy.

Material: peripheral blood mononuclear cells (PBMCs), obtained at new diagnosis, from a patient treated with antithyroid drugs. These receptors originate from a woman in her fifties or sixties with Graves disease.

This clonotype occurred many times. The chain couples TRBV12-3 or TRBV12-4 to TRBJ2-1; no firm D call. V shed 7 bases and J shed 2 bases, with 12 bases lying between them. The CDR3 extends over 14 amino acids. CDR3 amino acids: CASTHSRPYNEQFF. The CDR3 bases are TGTGCCAGCACCCATAGTCGCCCCTACAATGAGCAGTTCTTC.

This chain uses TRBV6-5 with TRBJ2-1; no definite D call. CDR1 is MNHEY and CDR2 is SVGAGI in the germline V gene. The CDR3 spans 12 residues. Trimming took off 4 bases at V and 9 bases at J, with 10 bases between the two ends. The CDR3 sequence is CASSLPAGEQFF. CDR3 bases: TGTGCCAGCAGTTTGCCTGCAGGTGAGCAGTTCTTC.

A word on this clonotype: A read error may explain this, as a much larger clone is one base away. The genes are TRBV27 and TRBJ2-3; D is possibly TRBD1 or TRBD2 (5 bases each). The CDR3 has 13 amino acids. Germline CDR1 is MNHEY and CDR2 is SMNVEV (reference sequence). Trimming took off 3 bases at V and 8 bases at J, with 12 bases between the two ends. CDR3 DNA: TGTGCCAGCAGTTTTACGGGTGGGGGTACGCAGTATTTT. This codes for CASSFTGGGTQYF.

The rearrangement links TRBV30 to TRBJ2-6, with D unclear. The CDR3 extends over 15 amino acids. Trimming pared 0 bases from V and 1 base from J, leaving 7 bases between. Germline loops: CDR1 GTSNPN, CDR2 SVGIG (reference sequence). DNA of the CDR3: TGTGCCTGGAGTGTCGGTGGTTCTGGGGCCAACGTCCTGACTTTC. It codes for CAWSVGGSGANVLTF.

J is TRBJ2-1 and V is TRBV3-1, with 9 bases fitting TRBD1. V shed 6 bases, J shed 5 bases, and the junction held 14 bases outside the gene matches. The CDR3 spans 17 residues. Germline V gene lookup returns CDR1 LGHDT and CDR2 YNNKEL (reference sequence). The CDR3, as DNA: TGTGCCAGCAGGTCTACCGGGACAGGGAAGGGACACAATGAGCAGTTCTTC. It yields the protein CASRSTGTGKGHNEQFF.

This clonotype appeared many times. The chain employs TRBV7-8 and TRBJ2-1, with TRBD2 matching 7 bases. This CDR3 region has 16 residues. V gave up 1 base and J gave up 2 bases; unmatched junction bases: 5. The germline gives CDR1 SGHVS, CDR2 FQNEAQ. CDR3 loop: CASSLGSSGPYNEQFF. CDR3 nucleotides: TGTGCCAGCAGCTTAGGGTCTAGCGGACCCTACAATGAGCAGTTCTTC.

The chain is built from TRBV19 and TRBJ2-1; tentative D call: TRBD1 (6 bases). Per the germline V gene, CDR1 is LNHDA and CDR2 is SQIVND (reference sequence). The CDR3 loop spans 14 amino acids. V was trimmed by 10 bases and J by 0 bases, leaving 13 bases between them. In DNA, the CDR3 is TGTGCCACCAGGGACACCCTCTCCTACAATGAGCAGTTCTTC. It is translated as CATRDTLSYNEQFF.

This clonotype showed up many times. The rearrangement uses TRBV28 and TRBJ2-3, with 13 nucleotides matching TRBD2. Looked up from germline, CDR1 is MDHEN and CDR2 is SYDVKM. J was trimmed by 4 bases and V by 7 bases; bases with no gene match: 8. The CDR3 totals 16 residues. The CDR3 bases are TGTGCCAGCACCCCCGGACTAGCGGGAGCCGCAGATACGCAGTATTTT. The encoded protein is CASTPGLAGAADTQYF.

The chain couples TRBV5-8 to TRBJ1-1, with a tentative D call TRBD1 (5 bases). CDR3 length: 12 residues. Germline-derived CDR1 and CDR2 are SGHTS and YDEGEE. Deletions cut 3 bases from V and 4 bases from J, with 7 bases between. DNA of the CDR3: TGTGCCAGCAGCTATGGGGCCACTGAAGCTTTCTTT. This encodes CASSYGATEAFF.